Following are 17 T cell receptor beta chains from one sample sequenced in a study of cytomegalovirus exposure and HLA in healthy donors. Clones were read by immunoSEQ multiplex PCR, and TCRdb kept only the in-frame ones, dropping some. In the table there are about 21,000 clones, about 97% of which are singletons. Material: PBMCs. The receptors stem from a man aged 30 to 39 in good health and CMV-seropositive.

This chain uses TRBV27 with TRBJ2-7; D possibly corresponds to TRBD1 (6 bases). V was clipped by 6 bases and J by 8 bases, with 20 bases between them. Germline V CDR1 and CDR2: MNHEY, SMNVEV (reference sequence). This CDR3 is built from 14 residues. As DNA, the CDR3 is TGTGCCAGCAGCCCTCCCGGACAGCTTAGGAAGCAGTACTTC. Protein: CASSPPGQLRKQYF.

V is TRBV11-3 and J is TRBJ2-2; TRBD2 aligns across 10 bases. The CDR3 is 14 amino acids. The V gene's germline CDR1 is SGHNT and CDR2 YENEEA. The V segment lost 8 bases and the J segment 4 bases; nucleotides outside the gene matches: 4. This CDR3 reads CASRERGGTGELFF. The CDR3, as DNA: TGTGCCAGCCGGGAGCGGGGGGGCACCGGGGAGCTGTTTTTT.

Comment on this clone: One end of the junction is discordant with germline, which a read error may explain. The V call is TRBV2, the J call TRBJ1-1; perhaps TRBD1 as D (6 bases). CDR1 and CDR2 from the germline V gene are SNHLY and FYNNEI. The length of the CDR3 is 13 residues. This CDR3 reads CASSDEGDTEAPF. For the CDR3, the DNA is TGTGCCAGCAGTGACGAGGGGGACACTGAAGCTCCATTT.

The chain is built from TRBV19 and TRBJ1-5, with 9 bases fitting TRBD1. CDR1 and CDR2 from the germline V gene are LNHDA and SQIVND (reference sequence). V was clipped by 9 bases and J by 6 bases; unmatched bases: 6. CDR3 size: 13 residues. CDR3 sequence: CASRSQGAQPQHF. In DNA form, the CDR3 reads TGTGCCAGCCGATCACAGGGGGCTCAGCCCCAGCATTTT. The variable domain in full, with the rest retrieved from reference TRBV19 and TRBJ1-5, is DGGITQSPKYLFRKEGQNVTLSCEQNLNHDAMYWYRQDPGQGLRLIYYSQIVNDFQKGDIAEGYSVSREKKESFPLTVTSAQKNPTAFYLCASRSQGAQPQHFGDGTRLSIL.

This chain joins TRBV4-1 and TRBJ1-2; 9 nucleotides match TRBD1. Per the germline V gene, CDR1 is MGHRA and CDR2 is YSYEKL. The junction had 8 bases not matched to a gene; V was cut back by 2 bases and J by 7 bases. The CDR3 has 15 amino acids. The CDR3, as DNA: TGCGCCAGCAGCCAACGGGACAGGGATCCCTTTGGCTACACCTTC. Translation gives CASSQRDRDPFGYTF.

This sequence joins TRBV28 and TRBJ1-2, with D hard to call. CDR3 size: 13 residues. CDR1 MDHEN and CDR2 SYDVKM come from the germline V gene. V was cut by 7 bases and J by 8 bases, with 17 bases left in between. The CDR3 region has the DNA TGTGCCAGCACTGGGTCTGGGCTCCTGGGCTACACCTTC. Its translation is CASTGSGLLGYTF.

The chain links TRBV28 to TRBJ1-3; TRBD1 is a possible D gene (5 bases). V was clipped by 7 bases and J by 4 bases, with 14 bases between them. There are 14 residues in the CDR3. Per the germline V gene, CDR1 is MDHEN and CDR2 is SYDVKM. The CDR3 region has the DNA TGTGCCAGCACCGAATGGGGGGAAGGAAACACCATATATTTT. Translated, it gives CASTEWGEGNTIYF.

J is TRBJ1-1 and V is TRBV15; 9 bases agree with TRBD1. This CDR3 is built from 14 residues. Germline CDR1 reads LNHNV; CDR2 reads YYDKDF (reference sequence). V shed 6 bases, J shed 5 bases, and the junction held 7 bases outside the gene matches. CDR3 loop: CATSKGQGRTEAFF. The CDR3 DNA follows: TGTGCCACCAGTAAAGGACAGGGGAGGACTGAAGCTTTCTTT.

The count of this clone is one. The rearrangement links TRBV7-9 to TRBJ2-5, with 14 nucleotides matching TRBD2. CDR1 is SEHNR, CDR2 FQNEAQ, per germline (reference sequence). After removal of 5 bases from V and 1 base from J, the junction contained 6 bases not matched to a gene. CDR3 size: 17 residues. The CDR3 loop is CASSRLAGGRTQETQYF. The CDR3 DNA reads as TGTGCCAGCAGCCGACTAGCGGGAGGGCGGACCCAAGAGACCCAGTACTTC.

The gene calls are TRBV28 and TRBJ1-3, with 8 nucleotides matching TRBD1. V shed 6 bases and J 3 bases; nucleotides not matched to a gene: 7. The CDR3 consists of 15 residues. Germline V CDR1 and CDR2: MDHEN, SYDVKM. CDR3 coding DNA: TGTGCCAGCAGCACCCGGACAGGGAGTGGAAACACCATATATTTT. This translates into CASSTRTGSGNTIYF.

V gene TRBV7-3 combines with J gene TRBJ2-3; 10 bases line up with TRBD2. Germline V gene data show CDR1 as SGHTA and CDR2 as FQGTGA. Losses at the gene ends were 5 bases for V and 0 bases for J; bases not matched to a gene: 8. This CDR3 comprises 17 residues. In DNA, the CDR3 is TGTGCCAGCAGCCCCGAGAGCGGGAGGGCCAGCACAGATACGCAGTATTTT. Translation gives CASSPESGRASTDTQYF. Filled out from reference TRBV7-3 and TRBJ2-3, the complete variable domain reads GAGVSQTPSNKVTEKGKYVELRCDPISGHTALYWYRQSLGQGPEFLIYFQGTGAADDSGLPNDRFFAVRPEGSVSTLKIQRTERGDSAVYLCASSPESGRASTDTQYFGPGTRLTVL.

In its sample, this clone was seen once. The V and J genes are TRBV18 and TRBJ1-2; no clear D. The V gene's germline CDR1 is KGHSH and CDR2 LQKENI. The CDR3 runs 12 residues. V lost 3 bases, J lost 2 bases, and 4 bases lay in between. The CDR3 spells CASSPANYGYTF. The CDR3 coding sequence is TGTGCCAGCTCACCGGCAAACTATGGCTACACCTTC.

In this sample, this clone turned up once. This chain joins TRBV2 and TRBJ1-5; D possibly corresponds to TRBD1 (5 bases). The CDR3 sequence is 15 residues long. The V and J ends lost 7 bases and 0 bases respectively, with 13 bases between them. CDR1 is SNHLY, CDR2 FYNNEI, per germline. CDR3: CASTGGGNSNQPQHF. CDR3 sequence (DNA): TGTGCCAGCACTGGGGGGGGAAATAGCAATCAGCCCCAGCATTTT.

This rearrangement joins TRBV9 to TRBJ2-3, with 7 bases aligning to TRBD2. V dropped 0 bases and J dropped 5; count of bases not matched to a gene: 15. The CDR3 runs to 18 residues. CDR1 and CDR2 from the germline V gene are SGDLS and YYNGEE. CDR3 in amino acids: CASSVEQGGQGLLDTQYF. For the CDR3, the DNA is TGTGCCAGCAGCGTAGAGCAGGGAGGGCAGGGCCTATTAGATACGCAGTATTTT.

Only one count was recorded for this clone. This chain joins TRBV6-1 and TRBJ1-2, with TRBD1 identical over 7 bases. With V trimmed by 5 bases and J by 0 bases, 6 bases remained unmatched. CDR1 and CDR2 from the germline V gene are MNHNS and SASEGT. The CDR3 covers 15 residues. The DNA for the CDR3 is TGTGCCAGCAGTCACCAGGGACAGCCTAACTATGGCTACACCTTC. Residues: CASSHQGQPNYGYTF.

This rearrangement joins TRBV7-8 to TRBJ1-1; 7 positions agree with TRBD1. The CDR3 totals 15 residues. The V and J ends lost 5 bases and 2 bases, in that order; junction bases with no gene match: 8. The V gene's germline CDR1 is SGHVS and CDR2 FQNEAQ. CDR3 in amino acids: CASSPRQGGNTEAFF. As DNA, the CDR3 is TGTGCCAGCAGCCCCCGACAGGGAGGAAACACTGAAGCTTTCTTT. Full variable domain (rest looked up from reference TRBV7-8 and TRBJ1-1): GAGVSQSPRYKVAKRGQDVALRCDPISGHVSLFWYQQALGQGPEFLTYFQNEAQLDKSGLPSDRFFAERPEGSVSTLKIQRTQQEDSAVYLCASSPRQGGNTEAFFGQGTRLTVV.

The chain's CDR3 is CASSSSGRGAGANVLTF. The CDR3 DNA reads TGTGCCAGCAGCTCTAGCGGGAGGGGAGCTGGGGCCAACGTCCTGACTTTC. The V gene is TRBV7-8, the J gene TRBJ2-6; 12 positions agree with TRBD2. CDR3 length equals 17 residues. V was pared by 4 bases and J by 2 bases, with 3 bases of the junction left unmatched. Germline V gene sequence: CDR1 SGHVS, CDR2 FQNEAQ.